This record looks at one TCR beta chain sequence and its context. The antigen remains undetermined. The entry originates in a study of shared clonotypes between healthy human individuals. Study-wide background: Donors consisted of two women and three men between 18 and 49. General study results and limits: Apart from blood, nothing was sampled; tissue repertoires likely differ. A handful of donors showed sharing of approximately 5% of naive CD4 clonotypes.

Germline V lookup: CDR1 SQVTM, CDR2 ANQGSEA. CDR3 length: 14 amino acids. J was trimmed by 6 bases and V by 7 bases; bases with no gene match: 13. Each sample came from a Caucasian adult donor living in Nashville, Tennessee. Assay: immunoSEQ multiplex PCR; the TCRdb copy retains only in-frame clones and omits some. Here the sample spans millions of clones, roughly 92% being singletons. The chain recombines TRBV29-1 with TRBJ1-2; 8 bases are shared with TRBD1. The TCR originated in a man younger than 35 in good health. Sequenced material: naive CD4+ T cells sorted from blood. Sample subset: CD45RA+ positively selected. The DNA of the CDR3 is TGCAGCGGAGGACAGGGTGGACCTATCGATGGCTACACCTTC. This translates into CSGGQGGPIDGYTF.